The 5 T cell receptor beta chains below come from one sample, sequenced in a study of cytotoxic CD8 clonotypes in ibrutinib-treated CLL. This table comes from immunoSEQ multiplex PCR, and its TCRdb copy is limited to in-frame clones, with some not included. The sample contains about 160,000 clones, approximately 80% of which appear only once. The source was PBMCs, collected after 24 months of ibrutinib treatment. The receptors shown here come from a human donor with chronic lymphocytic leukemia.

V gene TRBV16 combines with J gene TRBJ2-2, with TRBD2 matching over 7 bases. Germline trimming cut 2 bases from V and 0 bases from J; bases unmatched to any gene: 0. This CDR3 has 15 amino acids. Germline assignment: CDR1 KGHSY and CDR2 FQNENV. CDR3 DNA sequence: TGTGCCAGCAGCCAACGGGGGGCGAACACCGGGGAGCTGTTTTTT. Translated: CASSQRGANTGELFF.

The CDR3 loop is CASSYPGGNYGYTF. The CDR3 DNA follows: TGTGCCAGCAGTTACCCAGGGGGCAACTATGGCTACACCTTC. This chain joins TRBV6-6 and TRBJ1-2; 8 nucleotides match TRBD1. Germline V CDR1 and CDR2: MNHNY, SVGAGI (reference sequence). There are 14 residues in the CDR3. Germline trimming cut 2 bases from V and 2 bases from J; bases unmatched to any gene: 1.

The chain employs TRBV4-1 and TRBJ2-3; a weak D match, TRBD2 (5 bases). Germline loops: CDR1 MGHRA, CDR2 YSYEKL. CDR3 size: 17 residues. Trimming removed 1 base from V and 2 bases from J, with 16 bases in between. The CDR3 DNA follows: TGCGCCAGCAGCCAAGGTGGACGGGGATCTTTCACAGATACGCAGTATTTT. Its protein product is CASSQGGRGSFTDTQYF.

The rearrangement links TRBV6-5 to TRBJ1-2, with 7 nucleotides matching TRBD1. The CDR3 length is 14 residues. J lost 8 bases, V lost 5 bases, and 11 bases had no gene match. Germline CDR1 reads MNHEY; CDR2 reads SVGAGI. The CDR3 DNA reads TGTGCCAGCAGTGGATCCGGGACAGCGAAAGGCTACACCTTC. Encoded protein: CASSGSGTAKGYTF.

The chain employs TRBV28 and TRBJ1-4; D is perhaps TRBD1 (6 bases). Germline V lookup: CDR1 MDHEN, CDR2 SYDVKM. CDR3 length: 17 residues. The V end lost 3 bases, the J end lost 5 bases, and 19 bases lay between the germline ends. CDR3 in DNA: TGTGCCAGCAGTTTTTTGAGGAGACAGGAACTCAATGAAAAACTGTTTTTT. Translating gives CASSFLRRQELNEKLFF.